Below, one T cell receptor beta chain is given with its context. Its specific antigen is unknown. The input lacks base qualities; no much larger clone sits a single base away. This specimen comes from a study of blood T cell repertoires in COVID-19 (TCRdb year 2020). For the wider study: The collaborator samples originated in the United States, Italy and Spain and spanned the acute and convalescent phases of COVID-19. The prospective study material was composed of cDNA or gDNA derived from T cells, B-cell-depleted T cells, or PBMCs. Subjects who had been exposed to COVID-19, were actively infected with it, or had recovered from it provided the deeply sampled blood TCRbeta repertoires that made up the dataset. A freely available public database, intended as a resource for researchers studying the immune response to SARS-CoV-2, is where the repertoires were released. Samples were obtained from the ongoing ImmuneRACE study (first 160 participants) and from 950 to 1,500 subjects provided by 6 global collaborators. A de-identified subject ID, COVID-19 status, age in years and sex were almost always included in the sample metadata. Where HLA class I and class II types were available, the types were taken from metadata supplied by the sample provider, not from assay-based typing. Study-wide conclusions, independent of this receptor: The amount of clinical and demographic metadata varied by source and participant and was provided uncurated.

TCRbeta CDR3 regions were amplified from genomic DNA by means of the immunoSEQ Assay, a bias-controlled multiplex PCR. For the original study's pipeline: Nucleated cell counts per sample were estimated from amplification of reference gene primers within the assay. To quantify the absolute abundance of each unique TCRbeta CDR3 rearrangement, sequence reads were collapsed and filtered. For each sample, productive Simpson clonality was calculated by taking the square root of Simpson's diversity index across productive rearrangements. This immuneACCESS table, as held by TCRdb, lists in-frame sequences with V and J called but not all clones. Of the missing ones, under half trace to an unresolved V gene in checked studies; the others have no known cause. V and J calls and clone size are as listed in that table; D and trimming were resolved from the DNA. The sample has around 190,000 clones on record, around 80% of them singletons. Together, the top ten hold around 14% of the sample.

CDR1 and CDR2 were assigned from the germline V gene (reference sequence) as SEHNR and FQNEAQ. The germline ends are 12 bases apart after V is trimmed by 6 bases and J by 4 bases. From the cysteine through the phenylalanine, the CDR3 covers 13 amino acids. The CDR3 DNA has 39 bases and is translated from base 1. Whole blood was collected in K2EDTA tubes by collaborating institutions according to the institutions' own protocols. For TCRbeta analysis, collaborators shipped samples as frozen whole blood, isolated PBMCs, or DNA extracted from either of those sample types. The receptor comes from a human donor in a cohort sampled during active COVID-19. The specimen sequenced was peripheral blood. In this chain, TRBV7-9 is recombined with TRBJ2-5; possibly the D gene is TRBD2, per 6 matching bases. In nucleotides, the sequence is TGTGCCAGCAGGACGGCCGGGGGAGAGACCCAGTACTTC. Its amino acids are CASRTAGGETQYF.